This TCR beta chain was observed in a study of regulatory dendritic cells for organ transplantation. This CDR3 has 14 residues. Germline V gene data show CDR1 as SEHNR and CDR2 as FQNEAQ (reference sequence). V shed 1 base and J shed 2 bases, with 5 bases lying between them. Note on this clone: What it binds is unknown.

Sorted T cells were CFSE-labeled and cultured 5 days with allogeneic regulatory or mature dendritic cells at 1:10. Profiling relied on immunoSEQ multiplex PCR, and the TCRdb table lists in-frame clones only, not all of them. The sample yields 20,000 to 25,000 clones, about 85% seen once. General study results and limits: The authors noted considerable between-person heterogeneity in alloreactive memory CD8+ cells.

The chain links TRBV7-9 to TRBJ1-4; no definite D call. The receptor comes from a human donor in good health. The sequencing sample was made of naive CD4+ T cells from blood cultured with dendritic cells. Subset given: CD45RA+ naive T cells. Written as DNA, the CDR3 is TGTGCCAGCAGCTTAGTAGGGACTAATGAAAAACTGTTTTTT. This encodes CASSLVGTNEKLFF.